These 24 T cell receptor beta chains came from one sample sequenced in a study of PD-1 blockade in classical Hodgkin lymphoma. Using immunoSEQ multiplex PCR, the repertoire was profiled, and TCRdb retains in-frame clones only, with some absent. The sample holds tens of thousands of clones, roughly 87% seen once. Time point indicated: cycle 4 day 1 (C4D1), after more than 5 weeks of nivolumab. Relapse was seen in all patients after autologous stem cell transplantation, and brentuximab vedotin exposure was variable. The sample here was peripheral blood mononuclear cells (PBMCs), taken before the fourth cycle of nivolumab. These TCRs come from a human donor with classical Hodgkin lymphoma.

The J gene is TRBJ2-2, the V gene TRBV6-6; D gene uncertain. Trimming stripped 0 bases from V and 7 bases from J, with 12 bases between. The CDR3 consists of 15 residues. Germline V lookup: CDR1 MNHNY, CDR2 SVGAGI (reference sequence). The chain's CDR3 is CASSYSIGSGGELFF. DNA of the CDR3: TGTGCCAGCAGTTACTCGATAGGGTCGGGCGGGGAGCTGTTTTTT.

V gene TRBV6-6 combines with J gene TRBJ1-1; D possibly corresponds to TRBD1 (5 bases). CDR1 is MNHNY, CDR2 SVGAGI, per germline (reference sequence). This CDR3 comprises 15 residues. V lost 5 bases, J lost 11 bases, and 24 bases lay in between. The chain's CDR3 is CASSKMGGNLQQAFF. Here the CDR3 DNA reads TGTGCCAGCAGTAAGATGGGGGGAAACCTACAGCAGGCTTTCTTT.

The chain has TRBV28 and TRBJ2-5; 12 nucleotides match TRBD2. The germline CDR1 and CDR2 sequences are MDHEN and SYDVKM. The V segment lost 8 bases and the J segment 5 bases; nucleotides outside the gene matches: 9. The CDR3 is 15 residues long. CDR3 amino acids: CASRLAGVSSETQYF. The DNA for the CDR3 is TGTGCCAGCCGACTAGCGGGGGTCTCAAGCGAGACCCAGTACTTC.

The CDR3 DNA follows: TGTGCCAGCAGTCCGGCGGGGGGCCGTTTCTACGAGCAGTACTTC. Amino acids: CASSPAGGRFYEQYF. The J gene is TRBJ2-7, the V gene TRBV27; TRBD2 matches at 8 bases. Germline trimming cut 5 bases from V and 3 bases from J; bases unmatched to any gene: 9. The CDR3 length is 15 residues. Per germline, CDR1 MNHEY and CDR2 SMNVEV (reference sequence).

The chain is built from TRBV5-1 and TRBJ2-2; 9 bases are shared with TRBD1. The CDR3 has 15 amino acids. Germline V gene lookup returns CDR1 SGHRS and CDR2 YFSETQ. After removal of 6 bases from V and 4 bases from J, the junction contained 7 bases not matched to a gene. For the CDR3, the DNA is TGCGCCAGCACCCTGGGACAGGGTTTCACCGGGGAGCTGTTTTTT. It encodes CASTLGQGFTGELFF.

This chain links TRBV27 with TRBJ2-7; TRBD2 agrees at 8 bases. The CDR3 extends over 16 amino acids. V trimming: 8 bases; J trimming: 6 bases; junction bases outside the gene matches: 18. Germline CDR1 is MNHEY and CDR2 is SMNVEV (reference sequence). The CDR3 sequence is CASRIGGRRGAGEQYF. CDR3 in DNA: TGTGCCAGCCGAATCGGGGGTAGGCGGGGGGCTGGCGAGCAGTACTTC.

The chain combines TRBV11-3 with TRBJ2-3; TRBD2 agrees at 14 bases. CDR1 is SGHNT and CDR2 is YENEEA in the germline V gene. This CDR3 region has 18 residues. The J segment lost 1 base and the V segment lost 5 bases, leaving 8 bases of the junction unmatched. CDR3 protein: CASSLKPGLAGGTDTQYF. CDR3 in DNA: TGTGCCAGCAGCCTGAAACCGGGACTAGCGGGGGGCACAGATACGCAGTATTTT. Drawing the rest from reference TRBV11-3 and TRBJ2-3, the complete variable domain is EAGVVQSPRYKIIEKKQPVAFWCNPISGHNTLYWYLQNLGQGPELLIRYENEEAVDDSQLPKDRFSAERLKGVDSTLKIQPAELGDSAVYLCASSLKPGLAGGTDTQYFGPGTRLTVL.

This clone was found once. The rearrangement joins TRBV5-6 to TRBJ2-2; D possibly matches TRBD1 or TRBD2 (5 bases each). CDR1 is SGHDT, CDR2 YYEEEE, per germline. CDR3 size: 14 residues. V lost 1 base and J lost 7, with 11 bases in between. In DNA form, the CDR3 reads TGTGCCAGCAGCTTGCGAGGGGCGAGCGGGGAGCTGTTTTTT. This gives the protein CASSLRGASGELFF.

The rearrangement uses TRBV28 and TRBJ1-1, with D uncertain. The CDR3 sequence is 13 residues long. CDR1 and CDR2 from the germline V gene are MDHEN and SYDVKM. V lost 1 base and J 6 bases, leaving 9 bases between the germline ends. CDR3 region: CASSLFIVSEAFF. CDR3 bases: TGTGCCAGCAGTTTATTTATCGTCTCTGAAGCTTTCTTT.

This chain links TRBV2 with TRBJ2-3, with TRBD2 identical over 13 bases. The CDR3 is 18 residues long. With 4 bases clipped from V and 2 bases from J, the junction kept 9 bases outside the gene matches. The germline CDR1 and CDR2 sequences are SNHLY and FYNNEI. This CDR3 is CASSVSGTSGAYTDTQYF. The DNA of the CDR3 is TGTGCCAGCAGTGTCTCCGGGACTAGCGGGGCCTACACAGATACGCAGTATTTT.

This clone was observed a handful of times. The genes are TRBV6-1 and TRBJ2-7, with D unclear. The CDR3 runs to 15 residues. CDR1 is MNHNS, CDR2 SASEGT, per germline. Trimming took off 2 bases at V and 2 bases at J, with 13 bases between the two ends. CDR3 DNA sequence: TGTGCCAGCAGTGAAATCGGGCGAACACCCTACGAGCAGTACTTC. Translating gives CASSEIGRTPYEQYF.

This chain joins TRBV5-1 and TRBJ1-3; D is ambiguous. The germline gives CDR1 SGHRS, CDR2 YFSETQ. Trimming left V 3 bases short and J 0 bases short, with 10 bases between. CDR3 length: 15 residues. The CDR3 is CASSSDLSSGNTIYF. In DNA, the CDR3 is TGCGCCAGCAGCTCGGACCTCTCCTCTGGAAACACCATATATTTT.

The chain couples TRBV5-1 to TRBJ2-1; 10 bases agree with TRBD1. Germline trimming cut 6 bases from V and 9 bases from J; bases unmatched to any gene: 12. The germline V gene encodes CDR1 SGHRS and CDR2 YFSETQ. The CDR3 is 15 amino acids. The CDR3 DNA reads TGCGCCAGCATCAGACGGACAGGGGGAAACGGTGAGCAGTTCTTC. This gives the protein CASIRRTGGNGEQFF.

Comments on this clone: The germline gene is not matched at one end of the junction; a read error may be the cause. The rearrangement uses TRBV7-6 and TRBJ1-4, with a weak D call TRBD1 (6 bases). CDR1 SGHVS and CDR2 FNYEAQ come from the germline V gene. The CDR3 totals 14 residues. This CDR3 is CASSLGTTNEKLFF. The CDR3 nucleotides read TGTGCCAGCAGCTTGGGGACAACAAATGAAAAACTGTTTTTT.

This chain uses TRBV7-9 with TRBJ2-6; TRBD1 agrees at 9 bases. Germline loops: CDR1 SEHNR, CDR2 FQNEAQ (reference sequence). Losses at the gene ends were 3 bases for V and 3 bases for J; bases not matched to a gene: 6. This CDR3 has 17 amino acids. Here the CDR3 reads CASSFRTGAGGANVLTF. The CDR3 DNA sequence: TGTGCCAGCAGCTTTCGGACAGGGGCTGGTGGGGCCAACGTCCTGACTTTC.

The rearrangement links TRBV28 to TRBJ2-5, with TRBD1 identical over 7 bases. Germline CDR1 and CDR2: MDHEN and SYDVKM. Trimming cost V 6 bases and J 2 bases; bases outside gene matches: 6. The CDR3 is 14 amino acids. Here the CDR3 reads CASRTGPAQETQYF. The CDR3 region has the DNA TGTGCCAGCAGGACAGGGCCGGCACAAGAGACCCAGTACTTC.

In nucleotides, the CDR3 is TGTGCCAGCAGCGGGGGACAGGGGGCGAGGAACGAGCAGTACTTC. It codes for CASSGGQGARNEQYF. V usage is TRBV9 and J usage is TRBJ2-7; 12 bases agree with TRBD1. This CDR3 comprises 15 residues. With 3 bases clipped from V and 5 bases from J, the junction kept 6 bases outside the gene matches. Germline CDR1 reads SGDLS; CDR2 reads YYNGEE.

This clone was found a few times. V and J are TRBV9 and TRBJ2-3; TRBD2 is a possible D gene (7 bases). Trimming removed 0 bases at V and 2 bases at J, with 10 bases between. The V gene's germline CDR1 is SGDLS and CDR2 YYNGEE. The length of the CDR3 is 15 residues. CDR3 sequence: CASSVAGGDTDTQYF. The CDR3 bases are TGTGCCAGCAGCGTAGCGGGGGGCGACACAGATACGCAGTATTTT.

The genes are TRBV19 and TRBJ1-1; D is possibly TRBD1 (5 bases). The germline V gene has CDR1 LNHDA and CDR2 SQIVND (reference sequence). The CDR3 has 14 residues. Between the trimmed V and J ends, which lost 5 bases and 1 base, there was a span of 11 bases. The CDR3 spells CASSPEQENTEAFF. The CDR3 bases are TGTGCCAGTAGTCCTGAACAGGAGAACACTGAAGCTTTCTTT.

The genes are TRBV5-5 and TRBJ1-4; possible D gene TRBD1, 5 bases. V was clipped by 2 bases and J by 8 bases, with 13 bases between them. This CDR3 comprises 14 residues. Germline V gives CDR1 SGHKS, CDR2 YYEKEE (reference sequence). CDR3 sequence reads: CASSFGQGREKLFF. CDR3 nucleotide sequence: TGTGCCAGCAGCTTCGGGCAGGGCAGGGAAAAACTGTTTTTT.

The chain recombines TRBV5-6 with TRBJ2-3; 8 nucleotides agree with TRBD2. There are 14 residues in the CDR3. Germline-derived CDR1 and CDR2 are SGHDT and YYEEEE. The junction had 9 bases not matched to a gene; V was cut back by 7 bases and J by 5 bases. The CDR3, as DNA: TGTGCCAGCGGGGCGACTAGCGCTGGAGATACGCAGTATTTT. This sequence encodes CASGATSAGDTQYF.

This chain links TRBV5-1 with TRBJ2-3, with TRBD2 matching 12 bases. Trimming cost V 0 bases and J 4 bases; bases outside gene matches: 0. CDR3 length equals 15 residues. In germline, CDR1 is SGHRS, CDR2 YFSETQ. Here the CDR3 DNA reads TGCGCCAGCAGCTTGGGGACTAGCGGGGCAGATACGCAGTATTTT. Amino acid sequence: CASSLGTSGADTQYF. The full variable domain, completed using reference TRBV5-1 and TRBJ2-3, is KAGVTQTPRYLIKTRGQQVTLSCSPISGHRSVSWYQQTPGQGLQFLFEYFSETQRNKGNFPGRFSGRQFSNSRSEMNVSTLELGDSALYLCASSLGTSGADTQYFGPGTRLTVL.

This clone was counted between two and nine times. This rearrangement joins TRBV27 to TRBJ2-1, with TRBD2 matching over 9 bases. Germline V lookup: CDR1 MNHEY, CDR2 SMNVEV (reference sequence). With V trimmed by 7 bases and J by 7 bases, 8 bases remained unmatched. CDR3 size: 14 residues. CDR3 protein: CASNLAGAGNEQFF. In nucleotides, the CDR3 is TGTGCCAGCAACTTAGCGGGGGCCGGGAATGAGCAGTTCTTC.

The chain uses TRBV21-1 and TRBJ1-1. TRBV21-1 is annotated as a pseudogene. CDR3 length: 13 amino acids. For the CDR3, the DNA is TGTGCCAGCAGCTGCCTACAGGGAGGTGAAGCTTTCTTT. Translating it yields CASSCLQGGEAFF.